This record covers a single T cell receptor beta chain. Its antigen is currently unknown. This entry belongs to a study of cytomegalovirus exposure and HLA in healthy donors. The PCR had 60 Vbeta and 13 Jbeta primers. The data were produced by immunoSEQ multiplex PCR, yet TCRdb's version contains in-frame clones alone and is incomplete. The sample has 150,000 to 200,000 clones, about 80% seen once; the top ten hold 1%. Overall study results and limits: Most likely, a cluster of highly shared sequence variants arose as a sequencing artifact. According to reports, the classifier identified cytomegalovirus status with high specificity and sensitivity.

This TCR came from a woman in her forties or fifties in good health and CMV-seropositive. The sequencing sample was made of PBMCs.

CDR3 coding DNA: TGTGCCAGTAGTATGCAGGGGCATAGCTCCTACGAGCAGTACTTC. Residues: CASSMQGHSSYEQYF. The chain couples TRBV19 to TRBJ2-7, with D perhaps TRBD1 (6 bases). Germline lookup yields CDR1 LNHDA and CDR2 SQIVND (reference sequence). This CDR3 is 15 amino acids long. V was shortened by 3 bases and J by 0 bases, with 12 bases between the two germline ends.